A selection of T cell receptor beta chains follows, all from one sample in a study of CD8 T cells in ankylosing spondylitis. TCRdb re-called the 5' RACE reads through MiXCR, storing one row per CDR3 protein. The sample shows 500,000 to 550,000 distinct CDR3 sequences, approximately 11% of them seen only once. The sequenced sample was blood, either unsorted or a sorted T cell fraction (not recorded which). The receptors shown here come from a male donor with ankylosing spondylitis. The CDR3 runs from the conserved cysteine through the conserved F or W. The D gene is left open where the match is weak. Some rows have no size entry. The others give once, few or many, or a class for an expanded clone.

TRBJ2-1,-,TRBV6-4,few,TGTGCCAGCAGCCGCCGGGCGGACAATGAGCAGTTCTTC,CASSRRADNEQFF
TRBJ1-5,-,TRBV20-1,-,TGCAGTGCAAGTGGCACCAACCGGGGCAATCAGCCCCAGCATTTT,CSASGTNRGNQPQHF
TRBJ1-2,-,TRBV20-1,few,TGCAGTGCTAGAGATCAGGGCAACCTGACCTATGGCTACACCTTC,CSARDQGNLTYGYTF
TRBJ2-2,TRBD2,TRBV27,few,TGTGCCAGCAGTTATCCCCCACGAGAAGATGGCGGGGAGGGGAAGCTGTTTTTT,CASSYPPREDGGEGKLFF
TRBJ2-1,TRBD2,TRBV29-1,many,TGCAGCGTTGAAGAAGCGGGGGGCGCGGATGAGCAGTTCTTC,CSVEEAGGADEQFF
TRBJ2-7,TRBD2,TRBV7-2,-,TGTGCCAGCAGCTTTGCGGGGGGACACTCTTACGAGCAGTACTTC,CASSFAGGHSYEQYF
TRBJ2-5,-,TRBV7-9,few,TGTGCCAGCACCCTGCTTGAGTACCAAGAGACCCAGTACTTC,CASTLLEYQETQYF
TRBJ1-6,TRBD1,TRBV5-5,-,TGTGCCAGCAGCGCATACAGGGGGAGCTCCTATAATTCACCCCTCCACTTT,CASSAYRGSSYNSPLHF
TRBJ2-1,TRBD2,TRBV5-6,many,TGTGCCAGCAGCTTGGGACTAGCGGGAGAACGTGAGCAGTTCTTC,CASSLGLAGEREQFF
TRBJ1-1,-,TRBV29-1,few,TGCAGCGTTGTCGTCCAAACGGGGACTGAAGCTTTCTTT,CSVVVQTGTEAFF
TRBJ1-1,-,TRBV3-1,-,TGTGCCAGCAGCCAAGAGGGTATTGACACTGAAGCTTTCTTT,CASSQEGIDTEAFF
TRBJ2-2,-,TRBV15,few,TGTGCCACCAGCAGAGGAATGAACACCGGGGAGCTGTTTTTT,CATSRGMNTGELFF
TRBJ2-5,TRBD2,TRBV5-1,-,TGCGCCAGCAGCTACCAGACTAGCGGGACGTTGGAGACCCAGTACTTC,CASSYQTSGTLETQYF
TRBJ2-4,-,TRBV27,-,TGTGCCAGCGGAGAAAACATTCAGTACTTC,CASGENIQYF
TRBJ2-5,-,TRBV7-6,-,TGTGCCAGCAGCTGGACAGTGTACCAAGAGACCCAGTACTTC,CASSWTVYQETQYF